These 22 T cell receptor beta chains were all obtained from the same sample, sequenced in a study of T cells in Graves' hyperthyroidism and ophthalmopathy. What was amplified from RNA transcripts were TCR beta CDR3 regions. During a first-round RT-PCR of the TCR CDR3, the HTBI primer set was used. From the multiplex PCR reads, TCRdb called clonotypes with MiXCR, one entry per CDR3 protein. The sample records 730,000 or so distinct CDR3 sequences, approximately 18% being singletons. The sequenced material came from blood. Receptors originate from a woman in her forties or fifties with Graves' hyperthyroidism that later progressed to Graves' ophthalmopathy.

This chain connects TRBV19 to TRBJ1-5, with D perhaps TRBD1 (5 bases). Germline CDR1 reads LNHDA; CDR2 reads SQIVND (reference sequence). The CDR3 runs to 19 residues. Trimming left V 1 base short and J 0 bases short, with 19 bases between. The CDR3 reads CASSIVLGAPSLSNQPQHF. The CDR3 nucleotides are TGTGCCAGTAGTATAGTCCTCGGGGCGCCCTCACTTAGCAATCAGCCCCAGCATTTT.

This clonotype was counted at least ten times. This chain connects TRBV12-3 or TRBV12-4 to TRBJ2-3; D perhaps matches TRBD2 (5 bases). V was shortened by 7 bases and J by 4 bases, with 12 bases between the two germline ends. The CDR3 loop spans 13 amino acids. The DNA of the CDR3 is TGTGCCAGCACCTGGCCCGGGGCAGATACGCAGTATTTT. Protein sequence: CASTWPGADTQYF.

This clonotype is a singleton in its sample. This chain links TRBV11-2 with TRBJ2-1; a possible D gene is TRBD1 (6 bases). V lost 5 bases and J 4 bases, leaving 21 bases between the germline ends. The CDR3 consists of 17 residues. CDR1 is SGHAT, CDR2 FQNNGV, per germline. CDR3: CASSGGGRRVGYNEQFF. As DNA, the CDR3 is TGTGCCAGCAGCGGTGGGGGCCGCCGGGTCGGGTACAATGAGCAGTTCTTC.

This chain joins TRBV20-1 and TRBJ2-1, with D unclear. V was cut by 3 bases and J by 2 bases, with 14 bases left in between. This CDR3 spans 15 amino acids. Germline V gene data show CDR1 as DFQATT and CDR2 as SNEGSKA (reference sequence). CDR3 sequence reads: CSASTAVLPYNEQFF. The CDR3 nucleotides read TGCAGTGCTAGTACGGCGGTACTCCCCTACAATGAGCAGTTCTTC.

This clonotype appeared a few times. The V gene is TRBV6-5, the J gene TRBJ1-5, with no clear D. Trimming pared 2 bases from V and 1 base from J, leaving 9 bases between. The CDR3 runs 15 residues. The V gene's germline CDR1 is MNHEY and CDR2 SVGAGI. This chain's CDR3 is CASSYVQGSNQPQHF. CDR3 in DNA: TGTGCCAGCAGTTACGTTCAAGGGAGCAATCAGCCCCAGCATTTT.

This sequence joins TRBV27 and TRBJ2-7; D may be TRBD1 (6 bases). The CDR3 spans 14 residues. Trimming left V 5 bases short and J 1 base short, with 12 bases between. The germline V gene has CDR1 MNHEY and CDR2 SMNVEV (reference sequence). In nucleotides, the CDR3 is TGTGCCAGCAGTCCAGGGGATGTTTCCTACGAGCAGTACTTC. It specifies CASSPGDVSYEQYF.

The gene calls are TRBV4-1 and TRBJ2-3; D unclear. The length of the CDR3 is 12 residues. Trimming stripped 0 bases from V and 7 bases from J, with 5 bases between. CDR1 is MGHRA and CDR2 is YSYEKL in the germline V gene. CDR3 in amino acids: CASSQEQNTQYF. The CDR3, as DNA: TGCGCCAGCAGCCAAGAACAAAATACGCAGTATTTT.

This clonotype was seen more than once but under ten times. J is TRBJ2-3 and V is TRBV5-1, with D hard to call. V was trimmed by 7 bases and J by 2 bases, leaving 8 bases between them. Germline CDR1 reads SGHRS; CDR2 reads YFSETQ. This CDR3 region has 12 residues. This chain's CDR3 is CASRWDTDTQYF. The CDR3 bases are TGCGCCAGCCGCTGGGACACAGATACGCAGTATTTT.

This clonotype has just a few counts. The chain uses TRBV5-1 and TRBJ2-2; D remains unclear. The V end was cut by 4 bases, the J end by 3 bases, with 7 bases between. This CDR3 has 13 amino acids. The germline gives CDR1 SGHRS, CDR2 YFSETQ. For the CDR3, the DNA is TGCGCCAGCAGCCGAAGGGACACCGGGGAGCTGTTTTTT. Translation gives CASSRRDTGELFF.

This clonotype was counted at least ten times. The genes are TRBV2 and TRBJ1-5, with unresolved D. The V end lost 6 bases, the J end lost 0 bases, and 9 bases lay between the germline ends. This CDR3 is 14 amino acids long. In germline, CDR1 is SNHLY, CDR2 FYNNEI. CDR3 in DNA: TGTGCCAGCAGCGCCCGATATAGCAATCAGCCCCAGCATTTT. Translating gives CASSARYSNQPQHF. Full variable domain (missing parts from reference TRBV2 and TRBJ1-5): EPEVTQTPSHQVTQMGQEVILRCVPISNHLYFYWYRQILGQKVEFLVSFYNNEISEKSEIFDDQFSVERPDGSNFTLKIRSTKLEDSAMYFCASSARYSNQPQHFGDGTRLSIL.

V usage is TRBV15 and J usage is TRBJ2-1; perhaps TRBD1 as D (5 bases). Germline CDR1 LNHNV, CDR2 YYDKDF (reference sequence). V lost 1 base and J lost 2, with 12 bases in between. The CDR3 consists of 16 residues. The CDR3 sequence is CATSRAAGYTYNEQFF. CDR3 nucleotide sequence: TGTGCCACCAGCAGAGCAGCAGGGTACACCTACAATGAGCAGTTCTTC.

This clonotype was detected only a few times. This chain uses TRBV7-6 with TRBJ1-3; D not certain. V was pared by 4 bases and J by 0 bases, with 19 bases between. The CDR3 has 18 residues. In germline, CDR1 is SGHVS, CDR2 FNYEAQ. The CDR3: CASSSGIFGLTSGNTIYF. In nucleotides, the CDR3 is TGTGCCAGCAGCTCCGGGATATTCGGACTGACCTCTGGAAACACCATATATTTT. The full variable domain, in which reference TRBV7-6 and TRBJ1-3 provide the parts outside the CDR3, is GAGVSQSPRYKVTKRGQDVALRCDPISGHVSLYWYRQALGQGPEFLTYFNYEAQQDKSGLPNDRFSAERPEGSISTLTIQRTEQRDSAMYRCASSSGIFGLTSGNTIYFGEGSWLTVV.

As concerns this clonotype: A much larger clone lies a single base off, so this may be a read error. V usage is TRBV2 and J usage is TRBJ2-3; D might be TRBD1 (5 bases). V lost 6 bases to trimming and J lost 4 bases, with 17 bases between them. CDR1 SNHLY and CDR2 FYNNEI come from the germline V gene. CDR3 length equals 15 residues. The CDR3 here is CASRPFIGAADTQYF. CDR3 bases: TGTGCCAGCAGGCCTTTTATTGGGGCCGCAGATACGCAGTATTTT.

The chain uses TRBV7-9 and TRBJ1-2, with 9 bases identical to TRBD1. V lost 5 bases, J lost 7 bases, and 11 bases stayed unmatched. CDR1 and CDR2 from the germline V gene are SEHNR and FQNEAQ (reference sequence). The CDR3 loop spans 15 amino acids. This CDR3 reads CASSASGTGFLGYTF. CDR3 bases: TGTGCCAGCAGCGCCTCCGGGACAGGGTTCCTTGGCTACACCTTC.

This clonotype was counted many times. The CDR3 reads CASSPPEKYNSNQETQYF. Here the CDR3 DNA reads TGTGCCAGCTCACCACCGGAAAAGTATAATAGCAACCAAGAGACCCAGTACTTC. The rearrangement joins TRBV18 to TRBJ2-5; D is uncertain. The CDR3 is 18 amino acids. Germline V gene data show CDR1 as KGHSH and CDR2 as LQKENI. Trimming took 0 bases from V and 0 from J, leaving 17 bases between them.

This chain links TRBV7-9 with TRBJ2-2, with 12 bases matching TRBD1. Per the germline V gene, CDR1 is SEHNR and CDR2 is FQNEAQ (reference sequence). CDR3 length equals 18 residues. After removal of 5 bases from V and 0 bases from J, the junction contained 7 bases not matched to a gene. The CDR3 DNA reads as TGTGCCAGCAGCACGGGGACAGGGGGCCTAACGAACACCGGGGAGCTGTTTTTT. Residues: CASSTGTGGLTNTGELFF.

This clonotype was counted many times. The V and J genes are TRBV27 and TRBJ2-1; D perhaps matches TRBD2 (7 bases). V lost 7 bases, J lost 0 bases, and 13 bases lay in between. Germline loops: CDR1 MNHEY, CDR2 SMNVEV (reference sequence). This CDR3 has 15 residues. In nucleotides, the CDR3 is TGTGCCAGCACCCGGGGGGCGAGCTCCTACAATGAGCAGTTCTTC. Amino acids: CASTRGASSYNEQFF.

This clonotype was counted between two and nine times. V gene TRBV5-8 combines with J gene TRBJ1-4; D unresolved. This CDR3 spans 14 amino acids. V gave up 7 bases and J gave up 2 bases, with 12 bases separating them. Germline V gene sequence: CDR1 SGHTS, CDR2 YDEGEE. The CDR3 protein is CASGGGVTNEKLFF. For the CDR3, the DNA is TGTGCCAGCGGAGGCGGGGTGACTAATGAAAAACTGTTTTTT.

This clonotype was detected a few times. The rearrangement joins TRBV5-1 to TRBJ2-2, with unresolved D. The V gene's germline CDR1 is SGHRS and CDR2 YFSETQ. Trimming took off 0 bases at V and 7 bases at J, with 13 bases between the two ends. The CDR3 spans 15 residues. This CDR3 is CASSLDLGIGGELFF. DNA for the CDR3: TGCGCCAGCAGCTTGGACCTAGGTATAGGCGGGGAGCTGTTTTTT.

The chain couples TRBV7-9 to TRBJ1-2; tentative D call: TRBD1 (5 bases). This CDR3 region has 14 residues. Germline V gene lookup returns CDR1 SEHNR and CDR2 FQNEAQ (reference sequence). Deletions cut 5 bases from V and 6 bases from J, with 16 bases between. The CDR3 sequence: CASSPARGWDGYTF. CDR3 nucleotides: TGTGCCAGCAGCCCAGCGAGGGGATGGGATGGCTACACCTTC.

In this sample, this clonotype turned up many times. The V and J genes are TRBV7-9 and TRBJ1-1, with D uncertain. V lost 1 base to trimming and J lost 4 bases, with 10 bases between them. Looked up from germline, CDR1 is SEHNR and CDR2 is FQNEAQ (reference sequence). CDR3 length: 14 residues. The CDR3 reads CASSLESGGTEAFF. The CDR3 nucleotides read TGTGCCAGCAGCTTAGAATCAGGCGGCACTGAAGCTTTCTTT.

J is TRBJ2-1 and V is TRBV10-1, with 7 positions matching TRBD1. After removal of 5 bases from V and 0 bases from J, the junction contained 10 bases not matched to a gene. The germline CDR1 and CDR2 sequences are WNHNN and SYGVQD (reference sequence). CDR3 length: 17 amino acids. CDR3 region: CASSPTGDRSSYNEQFF. CDR3 DNA sequence: TGCGCCAGCAGTCCAACAGGGGACCGGAGCTCCTACAATGAGCAGTTCTTC.